Described below is a single T cell receptor (beta chain) sequence and its context. The antigen is unknown. A junction end diverges from the germline sequence, so it may reflect a read error. RNA transcripts provided the source from which TCR beta CDR3 regions were amplified. First-round RT-PCR targeting the TCR CDR3 was performed with the HTBI primer set. TCRdb processed the multiplex PCR reads anew with MiXCR; each CDR3 protein has one entry. This table holds 530,000 or so distinct CDR3 sequences, 46% found once. The source of the sample is a study of T cells in Graves' hyperthyroidism and ophthalmopathy. The study, taken as a whole, reports: The majority of expanded thyroid clonotypes above 0.001 also appeared in blood. By a 13 V-J model, ophthalmopathy was set apart from stable hyperthyroidism.

CDR1 is LNHNV, CDR2 YYDKDF, per germline (reference sequence). The CDR3 loop spans 16 amino acids. The diagnostic basis comprised clinical symptoms, serum thyroxine and TRAb, thyroid ultrasound and orbital computed tomography. This chain joins TRBV15 and TRBJ1-5; a possible D gene is TRBD1 (5 bases). What was sequenced was peripheral blood or thyroid tissue (not recorded which). This receptor was identified in a woman aged 18-30 years with Graves' hyperthyroidism. The CDR3 DNA sequence: TGTGCCACCAGCCGAGAGGGCAGGGCGTTAATACGAGCCCAGCATTTT. Translated: CATSREGRALIRAQHF.